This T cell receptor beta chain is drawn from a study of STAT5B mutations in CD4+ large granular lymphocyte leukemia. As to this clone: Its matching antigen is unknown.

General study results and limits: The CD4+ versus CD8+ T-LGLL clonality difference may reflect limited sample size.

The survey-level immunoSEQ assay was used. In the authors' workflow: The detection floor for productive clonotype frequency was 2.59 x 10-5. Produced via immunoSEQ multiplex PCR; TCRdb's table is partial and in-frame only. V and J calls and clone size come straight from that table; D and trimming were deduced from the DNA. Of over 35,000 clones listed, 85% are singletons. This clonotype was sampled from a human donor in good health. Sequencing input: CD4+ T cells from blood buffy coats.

This chain's CDR3 is CASSETGTNEKLFF. As DNA, the CDR3 is TGTGCCAGCAGTGAGACAGGGACTAATGAAAAACTGTTTTTT. The chain recombines TRBV6-1 with TRBJ1-4; 7 bases map to TRBD1. This CDR3 comprises 14 residues. The germline gives CDR1 MNHNS, CDR2 SASEGT. V was clipped by 3 bases and J by 2 bases; unmatched bases: 0.